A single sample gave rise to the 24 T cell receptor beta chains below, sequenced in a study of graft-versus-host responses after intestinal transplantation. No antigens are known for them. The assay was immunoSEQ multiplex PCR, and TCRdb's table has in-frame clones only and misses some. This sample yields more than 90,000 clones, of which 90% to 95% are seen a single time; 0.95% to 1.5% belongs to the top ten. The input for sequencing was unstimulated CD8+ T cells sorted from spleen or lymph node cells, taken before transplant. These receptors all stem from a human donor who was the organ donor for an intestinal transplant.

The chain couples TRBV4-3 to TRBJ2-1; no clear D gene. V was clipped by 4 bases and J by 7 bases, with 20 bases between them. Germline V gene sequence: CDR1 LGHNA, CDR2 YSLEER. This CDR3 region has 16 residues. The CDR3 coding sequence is TGCGCCAGCAGCCGGCTTCAGGCGATGGGGTGGAATGAGCAGTTCTTC. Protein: CASSRLQAMGWNEQFF.

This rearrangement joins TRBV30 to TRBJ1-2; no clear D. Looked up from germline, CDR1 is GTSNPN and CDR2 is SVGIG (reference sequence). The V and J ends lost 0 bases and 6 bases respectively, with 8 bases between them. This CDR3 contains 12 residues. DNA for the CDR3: TGTGCCTGGAGTGTATACGCTAATGGCTACACCTTC. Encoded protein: CAWSVYANGYTF.

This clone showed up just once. The CDR3 loop is CAWSDPRQWGTEAFF. The DNA for the CDR3 is TGTGCCTGGAGTGACCCCCGACAGTGGGGCACTGAAGCTTTCTTT. The chain joins TRBV30 to TRBJ1-1; the D gene is possibly TRBD1 (5 bases). The V gene lost 1 base and the J gene lost 4 bases, with 16 bases spanning the gap. The germline CDR1 and CDR2 sequences are GTSNPN and SVGIG (reference sequence). The CDR3 runs to 15 residues.

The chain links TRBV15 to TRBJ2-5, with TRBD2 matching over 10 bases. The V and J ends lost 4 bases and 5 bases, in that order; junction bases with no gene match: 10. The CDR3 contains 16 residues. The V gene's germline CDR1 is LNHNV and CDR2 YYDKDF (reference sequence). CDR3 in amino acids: CATSTEAGGLAETQYF. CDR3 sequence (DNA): TGTGCCACCAGCACCGAAGCGGGAGGGCTTGCGGAGACCCAGTACTTC.

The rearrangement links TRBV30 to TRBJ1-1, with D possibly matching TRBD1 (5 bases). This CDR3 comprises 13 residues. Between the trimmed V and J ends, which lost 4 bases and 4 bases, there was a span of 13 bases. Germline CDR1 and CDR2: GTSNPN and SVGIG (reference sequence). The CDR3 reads CAWTGHPSTEAFF. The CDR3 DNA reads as TGTGCCTGGACCGGACACCCGTCCACTGAAGCTTTCTTT.

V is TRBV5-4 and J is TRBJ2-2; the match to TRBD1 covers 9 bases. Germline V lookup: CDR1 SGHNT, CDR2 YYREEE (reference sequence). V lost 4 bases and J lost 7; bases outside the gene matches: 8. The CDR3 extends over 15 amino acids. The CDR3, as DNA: TGTGCCAGCAGCATCCGGGACAGGGAAATCGGGGAGCTGTTTTTT. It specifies CASSIRDREIGELFF.

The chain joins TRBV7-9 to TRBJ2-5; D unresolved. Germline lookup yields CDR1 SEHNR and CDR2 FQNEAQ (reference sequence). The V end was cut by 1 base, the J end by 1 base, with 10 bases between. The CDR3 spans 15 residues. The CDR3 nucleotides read TGTGCCAGCAGCTTAGGGATGGTGGGCCAAGAGACCCAGTACTTC. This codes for CASSLGMVGQETQYF.

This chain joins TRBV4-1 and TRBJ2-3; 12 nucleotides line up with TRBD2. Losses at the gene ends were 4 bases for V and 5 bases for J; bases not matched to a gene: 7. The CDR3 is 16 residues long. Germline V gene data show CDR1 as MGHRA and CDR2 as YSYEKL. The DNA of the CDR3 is TGCGCCAGCAGCCGGACTAGCGGGAACCCGGGAGATACGCAGTATTTT. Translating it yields CASSRTSGNPGDTQYF.

CDR3 residues: CSVNAGTGGSYEQYF. CDR3 DNA sequence: TGCAGCGTAAACGCCGGGACAGGGGGCTCTTACGAGCAGTACTTC. The chain couples TRBV29-1 to TRBJ2-7; 12 bases fit TRBD1. With V trimmed by 6 bases and J by 4 bases, 10 bases remained unmatched. Germline-derived CDR1 and CDR2 are SQVTM and ANQGSEA. The length of the CDR3 is 15 residues.

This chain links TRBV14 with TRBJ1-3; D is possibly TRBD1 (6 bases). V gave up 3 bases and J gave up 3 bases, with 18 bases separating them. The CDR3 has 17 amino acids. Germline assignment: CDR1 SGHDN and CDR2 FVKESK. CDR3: CASSQLPSGQLGNTIYF. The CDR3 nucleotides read TGTGCCAGCAGCCAGCTCCCGAGCGGACAGCTTGGAAACACCATATATTTT.

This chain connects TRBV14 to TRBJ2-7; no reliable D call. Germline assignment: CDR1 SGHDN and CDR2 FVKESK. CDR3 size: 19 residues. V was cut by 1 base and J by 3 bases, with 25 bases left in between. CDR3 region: CASSQGVLEPYHQSYEQYF. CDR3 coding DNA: TGTGCCAGCAGCCAAGGGGTTTTAGAGCCTTATCATCAGAGCTACGAGCAGTACTTC.

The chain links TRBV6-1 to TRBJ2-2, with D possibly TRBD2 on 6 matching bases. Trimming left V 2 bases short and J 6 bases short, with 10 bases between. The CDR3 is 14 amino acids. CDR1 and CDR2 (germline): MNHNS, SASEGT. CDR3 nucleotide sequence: TGTGCCAGCAGTGAAACGTCGGGAGCCGGGGAGCTGTTTTTT. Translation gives CASSETSGAGELFF.

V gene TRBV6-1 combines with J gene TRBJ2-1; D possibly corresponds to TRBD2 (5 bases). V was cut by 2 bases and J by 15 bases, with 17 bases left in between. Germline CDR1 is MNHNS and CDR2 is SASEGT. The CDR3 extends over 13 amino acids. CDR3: CASSEWELVGWFF. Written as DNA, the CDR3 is TGTGCCAGCAGTGAATGGGAGCTAGTGGGATGGTTCTTC.

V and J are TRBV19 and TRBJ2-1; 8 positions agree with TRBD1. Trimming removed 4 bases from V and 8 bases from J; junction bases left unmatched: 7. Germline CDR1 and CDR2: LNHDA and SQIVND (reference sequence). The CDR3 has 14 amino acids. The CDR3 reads CASSTGGQYDEQFF. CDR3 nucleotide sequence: TGTGCCAGTAGTACAGGGGGCCAATACGATGAGCAGTTCTTC.

The CDR3 sequence is CASSVPSGIDTQYF. The CDR3, as DNA: TGTGCCAGCAGCGTACCTAGCGGGATTGATACGCAGTATTTT. The genes are TRBV9 and TRBJ2-3; TRBD2 matches 9 bases. Losses at the gene ends were 1 base for V and 6 bases for J; bases not matched to a gene: 3. Germline CDR1 is SGDLS and CDR2 is YYNGEE. The CDR3 runs to 14 residues.

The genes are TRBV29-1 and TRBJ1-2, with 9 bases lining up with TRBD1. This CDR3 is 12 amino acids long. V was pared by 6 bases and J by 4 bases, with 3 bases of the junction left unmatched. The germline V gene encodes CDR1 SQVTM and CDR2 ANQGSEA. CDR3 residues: CSVGTGSYGYTF. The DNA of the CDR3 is TGCAGCGTCGGGACAGGGAGCTATGGCTACACCTTC. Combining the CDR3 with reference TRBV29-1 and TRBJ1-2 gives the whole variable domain SAVISQKPSRDICQRGTSLTIQCQVDSQVTMMFWYRQQPGQSLTLIATANQGSEATYESGFVIDKFPISRPNLTFSTLTVSNMSPEDSSIYLCSVGTGSYGYTFGSGTRLTVV.

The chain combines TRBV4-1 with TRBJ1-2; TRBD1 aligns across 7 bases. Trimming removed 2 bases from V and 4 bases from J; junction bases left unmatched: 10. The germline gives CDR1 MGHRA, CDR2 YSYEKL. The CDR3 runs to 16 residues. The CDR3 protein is CASSQLRTGSFYGYTF. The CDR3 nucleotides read TGCGCCAGCAGCCAACTTCGGACAGGCTCCTTCTATGGCTACACCTTC.

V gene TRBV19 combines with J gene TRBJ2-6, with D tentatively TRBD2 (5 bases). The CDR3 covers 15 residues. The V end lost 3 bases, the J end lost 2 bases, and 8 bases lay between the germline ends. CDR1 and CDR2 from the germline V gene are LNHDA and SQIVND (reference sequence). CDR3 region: CASSIVGAGANVLTF. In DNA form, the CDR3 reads TGTGCCAGTAGTATTGTCGGGGCTGGGGCCAACGTCCTGACTTTC.

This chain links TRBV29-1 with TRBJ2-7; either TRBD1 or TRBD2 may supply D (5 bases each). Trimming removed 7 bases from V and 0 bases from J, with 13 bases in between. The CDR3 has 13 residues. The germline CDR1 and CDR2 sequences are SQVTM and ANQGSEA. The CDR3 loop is CSGYGTDSYEQYF. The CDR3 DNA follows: TGCAGCGGTTACGGGACGGACTCCTACGAGCAGTACTTC.

CDR3 sequence: CASSQVLGQGDGYTF. The CDR3 bases are TGTGCCAGCAGCCAAGTTCTGGGGCAGGGGGACGGCTACACCTTC. The chain carries TRBV4-2 and TRBJ1-2; 7 nucleotides align to TRBD1. Germline CDR1 reads LGHNA; CDR2 reads YNFKEQ. Germline trimming cut 1 base from V and 8 bases from J; bases unmatched to any gene: 10. CDR3 length: 15 amino acids.

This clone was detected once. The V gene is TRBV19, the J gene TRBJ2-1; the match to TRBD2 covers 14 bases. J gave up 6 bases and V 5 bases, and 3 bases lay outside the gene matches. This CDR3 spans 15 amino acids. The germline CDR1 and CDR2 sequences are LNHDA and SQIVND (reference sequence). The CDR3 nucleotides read TGTGCCAGTAGTTTAGGGACTAGCGGGAGCAATGAGCAGTTCTTC. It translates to CASSLGTSGSNEQFF. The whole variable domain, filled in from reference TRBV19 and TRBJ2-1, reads DGGITQSPKYLFRKEGQNVTLSCEQNLNHDAMYWYRQDPGQGLRLIYYSQIVNDFQKGDIAEGYSVSREKKESFPLTVTSAQKNPTAFYLCASSLGTSGSNEQFFGPGTRLTVL.

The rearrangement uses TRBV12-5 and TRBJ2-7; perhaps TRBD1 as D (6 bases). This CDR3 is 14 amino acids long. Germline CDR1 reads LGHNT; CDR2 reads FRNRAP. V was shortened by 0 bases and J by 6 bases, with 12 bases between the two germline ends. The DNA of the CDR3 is TGTGCTAGTGGTTTGGTATCGGGCAGGGGCGAGCAGTACTTC. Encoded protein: CASGLVSGRGEQYF.

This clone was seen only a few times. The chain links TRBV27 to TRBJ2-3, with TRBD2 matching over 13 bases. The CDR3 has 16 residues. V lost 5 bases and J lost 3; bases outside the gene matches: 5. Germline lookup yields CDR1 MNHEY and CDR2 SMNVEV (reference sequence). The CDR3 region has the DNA TGTGCCAGCAGTGCCGGACTAGCGGGAGAAACAGATACGCAGTATTTT. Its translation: CASSAGLAGETDTQYF.

The CDR3 loop reads CASSQERIPYEQYF. The CDR3 DNA reads as TGCGCCAGCAGCCAAGAACGGATCCCCTACGAGCAGTACTTC. The chain couples TRBV4-1 to TRBJ2-7; no definite D call. CDR1 and CDR2 from the germline V gene are MGHRA and YSYEKL. This CDR3 is built from 14 residues. Trimming took off 0 bases at V and 2 bases at J, with 8 bases between the two ends.